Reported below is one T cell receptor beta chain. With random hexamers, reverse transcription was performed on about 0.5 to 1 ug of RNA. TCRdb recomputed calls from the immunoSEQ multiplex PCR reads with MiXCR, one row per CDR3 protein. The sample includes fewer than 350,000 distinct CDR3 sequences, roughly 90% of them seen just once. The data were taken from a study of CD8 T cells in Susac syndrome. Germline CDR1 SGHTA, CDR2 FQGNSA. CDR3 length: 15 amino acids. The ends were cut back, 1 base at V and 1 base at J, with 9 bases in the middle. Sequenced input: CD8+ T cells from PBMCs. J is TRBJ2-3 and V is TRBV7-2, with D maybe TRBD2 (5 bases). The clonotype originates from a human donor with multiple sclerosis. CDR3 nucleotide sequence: TGTGCCAGCAGCTTAGGACTAACCCGCACAGATACGCAGTATTTT. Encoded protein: CASSLGLTRTDTQYF.